A selection of T cell receptor beta chains follows, all from one sample in a study of monozygotic twins with inflammatory bowel disease. TCRdb re-called the 5' RACE reads and catalogs CDR3 proteins one per entry, DNA excluded. This sample's table reports some 89,000 distinct CDR3 sequences. Sample: blood. The source of these receptors is a human donor with ulcerative colitis or Crohn's disease, or a healthy co-twin of an affected twin (not recorded which). The CDR3 runs from the conserved cysteine through the conserved F or W. The order of the fields is V gene, J gene, CDR3 protein.

V: TRBV5-1
J: TRBJ1-1
CDR3: CASSGRGTGDTEAFF

V: TRBV7-8
J: TRBJ2-3
CDR3: CASSPGTSGGSRDTQYF

V: TRBV10-3
J: TRBJ1-4
CDR3: CAISETWTANEKLFF

V: TRBV27
J: TRBJ1-4
CDR3: CASSRTGARTTANEKLFF

V: TRBV12-3/TRBV12-4
J: TRBJ1-6
CDR3: CASSLRRANSPLHF

V: TRBV24-1
J: TRBJ2-3
CDR3: CATNKGAGTDTQYF

V: TRBV20-1
J: TRBJ2-7
CDR3: CSARDPPRGSEQYF

V: TRBV20-1
J: TRBJ2-3
CDR3: CSVAGPGDTQYF

V: TRBV18
J: TRBJ1-6
CDR3: CASSATGQNNSPLHF

V: TRBV7-6
J: TRBJ1-1
CDR3: CASSLDPTGPTEAFF

V: TRBV12-3/TRBV12-4
J: TRBJ1-5
CDR3: CASSFDMGRPQHF

V: TRBV19
J: TRBJ2-1
CDR3: CASSIRTSGVDNEQFF

V: TRBV29-1
J: TRBJ1-1
CDR3: CSVEGGGWEAFF

V: TRBV11-2
J: TRBJ2-3
CDR3: CASSLDPGTSQAYF

V: TRBV11-2
J: TRBJ1-2
CDR3: CASSLAGQGVFAGYTF

V: TRBV5-1
J: TRBJ2-1
CDR3: CASSLDIYNEQFF

V: TRBV27
J: TRBJ2-1
CDR3: CASSLSIVNEQFF

V: TRBV2
J: TRBJ1-5
CDR3: CASSDSQVNKGPQHF

V: TRBV6-5
J: TRBJ1-2
CDR3: CASTWGGSGYTF

V: TRBV7-2
J: TRBJ2-7
CDR3: CASTAEAGGHYEQYF

V: TRBV20-1
J: TRBJ2-2
CDR3: CSARTPNTGELFF

V: TRBV7-2
J: TRBJ1-1
CDR3: CASSLGVLSTEAFF

V: TRBV12-3/TRBV12-4
J: TRBJ1-2
CDR3: CASSFQGAIGYTF